The T cell receptor (beta chain) under discussion was sequenced for a study of blood T cell repertoires in COVID-19. Measured with immunoSEQ multiplex PCR; TCRdb has only the in-frame clones, and not every one. The repertoire holds some 240,000 clones, with 60% to 85% as singletons. CDR1 and CDR2 (germline): SGHAT, FQNNGV. There are 13 residues in the CDR3. Trimming removed 9 bases from V and 1 base from J; junction bases left unmatched: 4. V usage is TRBV11-2 and J usage is TRBJ1-1; 8 nucleotides match TRBD1. Specimen: peripheral blood. The TCR comes from a woman in her 70s with acute or convalescent COVID-19. The CDR3 DNA follows: TGTGCCAGTCAGGGGGCGAGGAACACTGAAGCTTTCTTT. Amino acid sequence: CASQGARNTEAFF.